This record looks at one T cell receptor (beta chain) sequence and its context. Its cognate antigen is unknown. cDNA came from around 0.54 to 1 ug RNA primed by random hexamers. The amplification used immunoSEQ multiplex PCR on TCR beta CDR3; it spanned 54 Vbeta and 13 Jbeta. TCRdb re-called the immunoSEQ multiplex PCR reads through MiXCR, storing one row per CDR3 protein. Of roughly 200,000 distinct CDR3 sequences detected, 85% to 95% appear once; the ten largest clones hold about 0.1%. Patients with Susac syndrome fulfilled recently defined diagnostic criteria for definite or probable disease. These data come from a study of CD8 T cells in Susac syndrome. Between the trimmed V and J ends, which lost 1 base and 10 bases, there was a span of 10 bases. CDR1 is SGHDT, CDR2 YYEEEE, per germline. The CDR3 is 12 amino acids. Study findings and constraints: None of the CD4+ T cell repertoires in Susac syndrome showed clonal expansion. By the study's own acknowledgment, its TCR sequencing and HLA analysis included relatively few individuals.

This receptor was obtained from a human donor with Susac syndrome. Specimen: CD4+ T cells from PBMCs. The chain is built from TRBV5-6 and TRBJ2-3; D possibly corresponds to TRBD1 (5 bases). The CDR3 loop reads CASSLTGSAQYF. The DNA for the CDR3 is TGTGCCAGCAGCTTGACAGGTTCGGCGCAGTATTTT. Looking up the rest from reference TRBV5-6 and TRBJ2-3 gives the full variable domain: DAGVTQSPTHLIKTRGQQVTLRCSPKSGHDTVSWYQQALGQGPQFIFQYYEEEERQRGNFPDRFSGHQFPNYSSELNVNALLLGDSALYLCASSLTGSAQYFGPGTRLTVL.